This T cell receptor (beta chain) was obtained from a study of T-cell reconstitution after alpha-beta-depleted transplantation in children. In its sample, this clonotype was seen many times. Its antigen is undetermined. Study-wide results and caveats: Newly produced T cells mostly accounted for T-cell counts and diversity one year post-transplant.

Preparation of the TCRbeta library was carried out with unique molecular identifiers. TCRdb re-derived calls from the PCR reads in MiXCR, one entry per CDR3 protein. This table holds approximately 30,000 distinct CDR3 sequences, under 7% found once. Germline V gene sequence: CDR1 LNHDA, CDR2 SQIVND (reference sequence). Trimming removed 3 bases at V and 0 bases at J, with 9 bases between. The CDR3 has 15 amino acids. The sequencing used PBMCs, mostly from graft donor cells, collected 180 days after TCRalphabeta/CD19-depleted stem cell transplant. The chain links TRBV19 to TRBJ2-4, with D uncertain. This TCR was recovered from a male patient aged 10-17 years who had a stem cell transplant for acute myeloid leukemia, so the T cells may come from the graft donor. CDR3 in DNA: TGTGCCAGTAGTATTCGGTCCCTAGCCAAAAACATTCAGTACTTC. Translation gives CASSIRSLAKNIQYF.